One and the same sample provided the 6 T cell receptor beta chains below, sequenced in a study of cytomegalovirus exposure and HLA in healthy donors. The study ran its PCR with 60 Vbeta and 13 Jbeta primers. Only in-frame clones appear in the TCRdb table, and some are missing; sequencing was by immunoSEQ multiplex PCR. Among 160,000 or so clones listed, 80% to 90% were seen once. Sequences were obtained from PBMCs. Receptors originate from a woman in her twenties or thirties in good health and CMV-seropositive.

The chain is built from TRBV18 and TRBJ1-3; no definite D call. Germline-derived CDR1 and CDR2 are KGHSH and LQKENI. The V gene lost 0 bases and the J gene lost 0 bases, with 6 bases spanning the gap. The CDR3 length is 15 residues. DNA of the CDR3: TGTGCCAGCTCACCACCCGGGAGCTCTGGAAACACCATATATTTT. As protein: CASSPPGSSGNTIYF.

The rearrangement links TRBV6-1 to TRBJ1-1, with TRBD1 identical over 9 bases. The ends lost 3 bases at V and 6 bases at J; junction bases unmatched: 5. Germline-derived CDR1 and CDR2 are MNHNS and SASEGT. CDR3 length: 14 amino acids. The CDR3 DNA reads TGTGCCAGCAGTGAGCCGGGACAGGGCCCTGAAGCTTTCTTT. Protein sequence: CASSEPGQGPEAFF.

The chain carries TRBV29-1 and TRBJ2-7, with TRBD1 matching 9 bases. Germline CDR1 and CDR2: SQVTM and ANQGSEA. J gave up 1 base and V 5 bases, and 3 bases lay outside the gene matches. This CDR3 has 13 amino acids. The CDR3 here is CSVPGQGSYEQYF. CDR3 in DNA: TGCAGCGTTCCGGGACAGGGTTCCTACGAGCAGTACTTC.

The rearrangement links TRBV19 to TRBJ1-2, with TRBD1 identical over 8 bases. This CDR3 spans 15 amino acids. The V segment lost 5 bases and the J segment 4 bases; nucleotides outside the gene matches: 9. Germline CDR1 LNHDA, CDR2 SQIVND (reference sequence). For the CDR3, the DNA is TGTGCCAGTAGTGAGGGGGACAGGCCGATCTATGGCTACACCTTC. It encodes CASSEGDRPIYGYTF.

Comments on this clone: Other DNA sequences of this sample code for an identical CDR3. The chain recombines TRBV9 with TRBJ2-3, with D possibly matching TRBD2 (7 bases). V was trimmed by 0 bases and J by 3 bases, leaving 14 bases between them. The germline V gene has CDR1 SGDLS and CDR2 YYNGEE. The CDR3 is made up of 16 amino acids. The CDR3 here is CASSVEGGGETDTQYF. Written as DNA, the CDR3 is TGTGCCAGCAGCGTAGAGGGAGGGGGTGAGACAGATACGCAGTATTTT.

This chain connects TRBV7-9 to TRBJ1-5, with a weak D call TRBD1 (6 bases). The CDR3 spans 15 residues. Germline-derived CDR1 and CDR2 are SEHNR and FQNEAQ (reference sequence). V was shortened by 5 bases and J by 9 bases, with 20 bases between the two germline ends. Here the CDR3 reads CASSPLTGNMRPQHF. In DNA, the CDR3 is TGTGCCAGCAGCCCCCTGACAGGCAACATGCGGCCCCAGCATTTT.